Listed below are T cell receptor beta chains from one sample, sequenced in a study of blood T cell repertoires in COVID-19. Clones were sequenced by immunoSEQ multiplex PCR, and TCRdb holds only the in-frame ones, with some missing. The profile shows about 24,000 clones, about nine tenths of them singletons. The sample comprised peripheral blood. These receptors were collected from a woman in her 70s with active COVID-19. CDR3s include the opening cysteine and the closing phenylalanine or tryptophan. A D gene is named only where the DNA matches it firmly. Not all rows give a size; the values are once, few, many and, for expanded clones, a class.

j_gene	d_gene	abundance	v_gene	CDR3aa	CDR3nt
TRBJ1-6	TRBD1	once	TRBV7-8	CASSLAGQGNSPLHF	TGTGCCAGCAGCTTAGCGGGACAGGGGAATTCACCCCTCCACTTT
TRBJ2-7	TRBD2	.	TRBV28	CASSHGLAAAYEQYF	TGTGCCAGCAGTCACGGACTAGCGGCGGCGTACGAGCAGTACTTC
TRBJ1-4	TRBD1	.	TRBV28	CASRDRQGKKGVVNEKLFF	TGTGCCAGCAGGGATCGACAGGGGAAAAAGGGGGTGGTTAATGAAAAACTGTTTTTT
TRBJ1-3	.	once	TRBV7-3	CASSYTGSGNTIYF	TGTGCCAGCAGCTACACAGGGTCTGGAAACACCATATATTTT
TRBJ2-5	.	once	TRBV9	CASSVAGEPQETQYF	TGTGCCAGCAGCGTCGCAGGGGAGCCACAAGAGACCCAGTACTTC
TRBJ2-1	TRBD2	.	TRBV5-6	CASSSVAGGYNEQFF	TGTGCCAGCAGCTCAGTAGCGGGGGGCTACAATGAGCAGTTCTTC
TRBJ1-1	TRBD1	.	TRBV19	CASSIGDRGNTEAFF	TGTGCCAGTAGTATCGGAGACAGGGGGAACACTGAAGCTTTCTTT
TRBJ1-2	TRBD1	.	TRBV11-2	CASSPLRDRGLGYTF	TGTGCCAGCAGCCCCCTCCGGGACAGGGGGCTTGGCTACACCTTC
TRBJ2-4	.	.	TRBV6-5	CASGDREANIQYF	TGTGCCAGCGGAGACAGGGAGGCAAACATTCAGTACTTC
TRBJ2-7	.	.	TRBV6-5	CASGEQGTYEQYF	TGTGCCAGCGGGGAACAGGGCACCTACGAGCAGTACTTC
TRBJ1-1	.	.	TRBV7-2	CASSLQMNTEAFF	TGTGCCAGCAGCCTACAGATGAACACTGAAGCTTTCTTT
TRBJ1-2	.	once	TRBV7-2	CASSSFRDIHGYTF	TGTGCCAGCAGCTCCTTCCGGGACATACATGGCTACACCTTC
TRBJ1-6	TRBD1	.	TRBV5-1	CASSPGLGQGLSPLHF	TGCGCCAGCAGCCCCGGGCTTGGACAGGGCCTTTCACCCCTCCACTTT